The clone carrying this TCR beta chain occurred once. Its antigen remains unidentified. The germline gives CDR1 LNHDA, CDR2 SQIVND (reference sequence). This CDR3 spans 17 amino acids. Between the trimmed V and J ends, which lost 3 bases and 0 bases, there was a span of 14 bases. This specimen belongs to a study of OX40 agonist ivuxolimab in advanced cancers. Study context: Patients were treated with ivuxolimab, an agonistic anti-OX40 (CD134) antibody. Every 2 weeks, ivuxolimab was infused into the patients intravenously at between 0.01 and 10 mg/kg. Study-level points and caveats: The CD4+ and CD8+ T cells in the blood had expanded clonally by week 6 at 0.1 to 3.0 mg/kg. Compared with CD4+, CD8+ T cells on average had more expanded clones.

Assay used: immunoSEQ multiplex PCR; TCRdb lists only in-frame clones, some missing. The sample shows under 90,000 clones, approximately 90% of them seen only once. The material was CD4+ or CD8+ T cells sorted from blood, obtained in a trial of the OX40 agonist ivuxolimab. This receptor was identified in an adult with an advanced solid tumor such as melanoma, head and neck, liver or kidney cancer. This chain connects TRBV19 to TRBJ2-2; D may be TRBD1 (6 bases). The CDR3: CASSIPLGGTNTGELFF. The CDR3 DNA reads TGTGCCAGTAGTATTCCCCTAGGGGGTACGAACACCGGGGAGCTGTTTTTT. The complete variable domain, with remaining parts taken from reference TRBV19 and TRBJ2-2, reads DGGITQSPKYLFRKEGQNVTLSCEQNLNHDAMYWYRQDPGQGLRLIYYSQIVNDFQKGDIAEGYSVSREKKESFPLTVTSAQKNPTAFYLCASSIPLGGTNTGELFFGEGSRLTVL.